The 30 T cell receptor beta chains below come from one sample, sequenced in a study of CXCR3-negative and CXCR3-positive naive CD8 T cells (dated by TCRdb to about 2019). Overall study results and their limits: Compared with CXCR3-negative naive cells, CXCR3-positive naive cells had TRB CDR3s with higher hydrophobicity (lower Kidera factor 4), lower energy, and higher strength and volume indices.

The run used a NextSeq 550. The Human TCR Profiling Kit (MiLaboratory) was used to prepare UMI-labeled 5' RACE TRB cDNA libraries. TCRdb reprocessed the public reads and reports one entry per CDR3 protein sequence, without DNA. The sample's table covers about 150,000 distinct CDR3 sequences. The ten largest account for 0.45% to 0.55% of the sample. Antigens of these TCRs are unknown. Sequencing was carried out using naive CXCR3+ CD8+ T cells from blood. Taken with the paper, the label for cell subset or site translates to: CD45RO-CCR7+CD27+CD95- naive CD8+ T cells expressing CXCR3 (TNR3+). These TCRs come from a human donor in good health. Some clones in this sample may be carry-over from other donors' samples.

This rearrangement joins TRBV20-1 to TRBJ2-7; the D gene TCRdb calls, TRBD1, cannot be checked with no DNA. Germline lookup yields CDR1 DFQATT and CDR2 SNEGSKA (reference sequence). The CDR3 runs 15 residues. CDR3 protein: CSARPPGQGSLEQYF.

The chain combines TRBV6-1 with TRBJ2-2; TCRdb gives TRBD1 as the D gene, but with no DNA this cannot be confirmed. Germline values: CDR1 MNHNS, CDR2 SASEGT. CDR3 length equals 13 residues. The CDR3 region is CADGDRNTGELFF.

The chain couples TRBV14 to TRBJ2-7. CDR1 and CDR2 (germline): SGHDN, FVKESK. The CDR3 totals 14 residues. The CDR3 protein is CASSQKLTLYEQYF.

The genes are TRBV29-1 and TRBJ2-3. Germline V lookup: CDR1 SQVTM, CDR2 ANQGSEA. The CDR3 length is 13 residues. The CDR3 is CSVEVSFTDTQYF.

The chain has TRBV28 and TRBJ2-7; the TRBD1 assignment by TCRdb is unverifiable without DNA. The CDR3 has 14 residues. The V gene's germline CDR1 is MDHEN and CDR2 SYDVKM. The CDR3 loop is CASSSRDRGHEQYF.

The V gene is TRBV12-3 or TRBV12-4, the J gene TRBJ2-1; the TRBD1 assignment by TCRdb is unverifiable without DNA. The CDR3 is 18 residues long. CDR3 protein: CASSTTGPGTGQNNEQFF.

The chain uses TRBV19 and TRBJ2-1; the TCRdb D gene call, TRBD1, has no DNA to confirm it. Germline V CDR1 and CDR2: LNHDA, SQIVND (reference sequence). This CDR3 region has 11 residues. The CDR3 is CASRLGVEQFF. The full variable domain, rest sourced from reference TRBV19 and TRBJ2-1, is DGGITQSPKYLFRKEGQNVTLSCEQNLNHDAMYWYRQDPGQGLRLIYYSQIVNDFQKGDIAEGYSVSREKKESFPLTVTSAQKNPTAFYLCASRLGVEQFFGPGTRLTVL.

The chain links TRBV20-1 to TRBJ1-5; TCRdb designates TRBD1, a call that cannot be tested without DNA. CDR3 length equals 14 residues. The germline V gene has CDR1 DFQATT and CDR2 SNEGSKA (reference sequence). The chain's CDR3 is CSAKTGYSNQPQHF.

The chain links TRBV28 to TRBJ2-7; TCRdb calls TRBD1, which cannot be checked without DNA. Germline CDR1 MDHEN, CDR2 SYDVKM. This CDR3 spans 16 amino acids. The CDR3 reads CASSTLQGFGSYEQYF.

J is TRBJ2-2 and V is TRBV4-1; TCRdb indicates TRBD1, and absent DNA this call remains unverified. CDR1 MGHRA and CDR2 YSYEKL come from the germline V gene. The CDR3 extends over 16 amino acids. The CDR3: CASSQGTGGFSGELFF.

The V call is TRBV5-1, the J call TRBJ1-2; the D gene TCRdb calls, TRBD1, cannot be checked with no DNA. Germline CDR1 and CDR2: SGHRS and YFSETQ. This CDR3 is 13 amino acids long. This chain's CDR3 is CASKYRDDYGYTF.

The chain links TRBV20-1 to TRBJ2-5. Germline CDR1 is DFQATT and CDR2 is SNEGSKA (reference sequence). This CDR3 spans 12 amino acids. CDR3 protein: CSARESQETQYF.

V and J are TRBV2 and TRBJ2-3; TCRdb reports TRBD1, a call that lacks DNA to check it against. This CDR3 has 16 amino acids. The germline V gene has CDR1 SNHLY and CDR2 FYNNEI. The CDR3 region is CASSYMSGGAGDTQYF. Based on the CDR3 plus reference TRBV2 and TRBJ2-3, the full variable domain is EPEVTQTPSHQVTQMGQEVILRCVPISNHLYFYWYRQILGQKVEFLVSFYNNEISEKSEIFDDQFSVERPDGSNFTLKIRSTKLEDSAMYFCASSYMSGGAGDTQYFGPGTRLTVL.

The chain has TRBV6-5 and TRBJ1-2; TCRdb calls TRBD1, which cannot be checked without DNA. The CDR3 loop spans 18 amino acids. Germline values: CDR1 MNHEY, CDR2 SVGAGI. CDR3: CASTSRGTDSGANYGYTF.

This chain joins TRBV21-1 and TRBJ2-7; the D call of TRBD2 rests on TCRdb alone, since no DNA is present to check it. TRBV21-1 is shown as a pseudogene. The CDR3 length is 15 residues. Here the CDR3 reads CASSSPETSGYEQYF.

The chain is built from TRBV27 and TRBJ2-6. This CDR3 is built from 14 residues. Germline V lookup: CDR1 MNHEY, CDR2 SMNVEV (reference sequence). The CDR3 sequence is CASSLGVGASVLTF.

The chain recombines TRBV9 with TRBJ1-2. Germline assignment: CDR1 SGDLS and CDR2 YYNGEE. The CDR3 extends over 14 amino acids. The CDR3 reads CACSESNSFYGYTF.

The CDR3 is CASSRDRRYEQYF. This chain joins TRBV21-1 and TRBJ2-7; TCRdb designates TRBD2, a call that cannot be tested without DNA. TRBV21-1 represents a pseudogene. The CDR3 is 13 residues long.

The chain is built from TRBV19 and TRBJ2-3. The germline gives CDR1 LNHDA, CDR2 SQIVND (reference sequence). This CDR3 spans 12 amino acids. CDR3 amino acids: CASLGGPDTQYF. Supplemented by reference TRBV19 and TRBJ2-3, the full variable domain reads DGGITQSPKYLFRKEGQNVTLSCEQNLNHDAMYWYRQDPGQGLRLIYYSQIVNDFQKGDIAEGYSVSREKKESFPLTVTSAQKNPTAFYLCASLGGPDTQYFGPGTRLTVL.

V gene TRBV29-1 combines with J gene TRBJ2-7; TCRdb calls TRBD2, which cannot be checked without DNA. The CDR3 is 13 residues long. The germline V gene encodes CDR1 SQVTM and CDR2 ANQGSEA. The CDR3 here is CSVRLVSHYEQYF.

The CDR3 loop is CASSTWGPGYEQYF. The chain uses TRBV7-2 and TRBJ2-7; TCRdb's D gene call, TRBD1, goes unchecked for lack of DNA. The CDR3 contains 14 residues. CDR1 SGHTA and CDR2 FQGNSA come from the germline V gene.

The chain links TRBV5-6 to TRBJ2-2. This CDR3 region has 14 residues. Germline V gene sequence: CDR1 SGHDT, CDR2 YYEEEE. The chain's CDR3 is CASSPSTNTGELFF.

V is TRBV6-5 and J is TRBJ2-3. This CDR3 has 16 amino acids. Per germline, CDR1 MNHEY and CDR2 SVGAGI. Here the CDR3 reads CASSYEPDQQADTQYF.

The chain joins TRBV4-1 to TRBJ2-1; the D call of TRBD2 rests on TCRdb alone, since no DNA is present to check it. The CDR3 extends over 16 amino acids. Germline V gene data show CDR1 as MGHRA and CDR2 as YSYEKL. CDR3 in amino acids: CASSQESGGLHNEQFF.

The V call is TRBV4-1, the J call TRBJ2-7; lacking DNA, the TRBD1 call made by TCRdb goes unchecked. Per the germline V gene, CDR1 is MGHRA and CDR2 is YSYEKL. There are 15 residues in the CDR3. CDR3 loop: CASSQGQVMPYEQYF.

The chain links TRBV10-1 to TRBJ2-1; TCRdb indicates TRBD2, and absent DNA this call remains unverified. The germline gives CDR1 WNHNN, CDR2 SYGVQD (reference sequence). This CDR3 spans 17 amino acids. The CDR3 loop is CASSETRGTPYGNEQFF.

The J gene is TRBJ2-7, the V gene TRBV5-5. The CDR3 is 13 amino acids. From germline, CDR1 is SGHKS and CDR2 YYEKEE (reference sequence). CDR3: CASSLRSLYEQYF.

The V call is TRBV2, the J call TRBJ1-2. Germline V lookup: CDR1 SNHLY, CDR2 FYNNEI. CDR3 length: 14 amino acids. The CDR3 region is CASSESTWNRGYTF.

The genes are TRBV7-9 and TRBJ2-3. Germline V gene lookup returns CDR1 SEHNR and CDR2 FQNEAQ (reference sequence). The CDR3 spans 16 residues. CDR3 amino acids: CTSSLPGQDGPDTQYF. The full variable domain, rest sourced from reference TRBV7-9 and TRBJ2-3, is DTGVSQNPRHKITKRGQNVTFRCDPISEHNRLYWYRQTLGQGPEFLTYFQNEAQLEKSRLLSDRFSAERPKGSFSTLEIQRTEQGDSAMYLCTSSLPGQDGPDTQYFGPGTRLTVL.

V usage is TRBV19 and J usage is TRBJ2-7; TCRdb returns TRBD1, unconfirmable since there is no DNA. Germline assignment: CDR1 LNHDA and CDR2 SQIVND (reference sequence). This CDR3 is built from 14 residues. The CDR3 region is CASSRDRVTYEQYF.